Sequencing of this TCR beta chain was carried out in a study of CD8 T cells in ankylosing spondylitis. Construction of TCR beta libraries was performed using quantitative 5'-RACE with molecular barcodes. TCRdb re-analysed the 5' RACE reads in MiXCR, keeping a single row per CDR3 protein. The sample carries roughly 120,000 distinct CDR3 sequences, about 6.5% recorded once. Study-level results: Significant enrichment of disease-linked clones was reportedly seen in matched ankylosing spondylitis synovial fluid. Several of the motif variants were reported before in synovial fluid and blood from reactive arthritis. Seven to nine highly homologous variants made up a TCR beta motif, and this motif appeared characteristic of ankylosing spondylitis blood.

This clonotype was detected many times. Its antigen is still unknown. With V trimmed by 5 bases and J by 5 bases, 14 bases remained unmatched. Per the germline V gene, CDR1 is MGHRA and CDR2 is YSYEKL. CDR3 size: 17 residues. This receptor was taken from a male donor with ankylosing spondylitis or in good health (not recorded which). Sequenced: blood, either unsorted or a sorted T cell fraction (not recorded which). The V call is TRBV4-1, the J call TRBJ2-7; TRBD2 agrees at 11 bases. CDR3 DNA sequence: TGCGCCAGCAGCAAAACTTTAGCGGGAGGGTCCGTCGACGAGCAGTACTTC. This gives the protein CASSKTLAGGSVDEQYF.